This passage covers 4 T cell receptor beta chains from one sample sequenced in a study of T cells in Graves' hyperthyroidism and ophthalmopathy. TCR beta CDR3 sequences were amplified from RNA transcripts. The primer set for the first-round RT-PCR of the TCR CDR3 was HTBI. Each CDR3 protein is one row after TCRdb ran MiXCR on the multiplex PCR reads. The data contain roughly 500,000 distinct CDR3 sequences, 11% to 15% of them singletons. The material sequenced was blood. The origin of the receptors is a woman in her 30s with Graves' hyperthyroidism that later progressed to Graves' ophthalmopathy.

This clonotype was seen many times. The genes are TRBV28 and TRBJ1-2; no clear D. Germline V lookup: CDR1 MDHEN, CDR2 SYDVKM. The V end was cut by 4 bases, the J end by 7 bases, with 10 bases between. The CDR3 consists of 12 residues. The CDR3 loop is CASSSLVFGYTF. In DNA form, the CDR3 reads TGTGCCAGCAGTTCCCTGGTGTTTGGCTACACCTTC.

Ten or more counts support this clonotype. This chain connects TRBV11-3 to TRBJ2-7; D uncertain. There are 12 residues in the CDR3. With 6 bases removed from V and 1 base from J, the gap between germline ends came to 7 bases. Per germline, CDR1 SGHNT and CDR2 YENEEA. The CDR3 bases are TGTGCCAGCAGTCAAAATTCCTACGAGCAGTACTTC. Its protein product is CASSQNSYEQYF.

The table lists this clonotype with many counts. The chain links TRBV3-1 to TRBJ1-2, with D uncertain. V lost 0 bases to trimming and J lost 7 bases, with 15 bases between them. The CDR3 has 15 residues. Germline loops: CDR1 LGHDT, CDR2 YNNKEL (reference sequence). CDR3 residues: CASSQDGVGIAGYTF. The CDR3 nucleotides are TGTGCCAGCAGCCAAGATGGTGTGGGGATCGCTGGCTACACCTTC.

The chain has TRBV6-1 and TRBJ2-7, with 11 positions matching TRBD2. The CDR3 runs 14 residues. In germline, CDR1 is MNHNS, CDR2 SASEGT. V dropped 8 bases and J dropped 4; count of bases not matched to a gene: 7. The CDR3 loop is CASSTSGSGYEQYF. DNA of the CDR3: TGTGCCAGCTCTACTAGCGGGAGTGGGTACGAGCAGTACTTC.